One and the same sample provided the 9 T cell receptor beta chains below, sequenced in a study of vaccination effects on CD4 cells after COVID-19. Their antigens remain unidentified. Before any sequencing was done, the ViraFEST assay used viral peptide pools to expand antigen-specific CD4+ T cells. Culture lasted roughly eleven days before CD4+ T cell isolation. Vaccine recipients had no previous SARS-CoV-2 infection; their nucleocapsid antibodies were negative. The table came from immunoSEQ multiplex PCR; TCRdb's copy has only in-frame clones and leaves some out. The sample lists tens of thousands of clones; approximately 76% were seen once. Sequencing used CD4+ T cells from PBMCs cultured with HCoV-NL63 spike peptides, obtained before COVID-19 vaccination. The receptors derive from a human donor who received a COVID-19 vaccine.

The rearrangement joins TRBV28 to TRBJ2-7; D is perhaps TRBD2 (7 bases). The ends were cut back, 4 bases at V and 5 bases at J, with 15 bases in the middle. Looked up from germline, CDR1 is MDHEN and CDR2 is SYDVKM. The CDR3 runs to 14 residues. CDR3: CASSSFGGGDEQYV. The CDR3 nucleotides are TGTGCCAGCAGTTCTTTCGGCGGGGGCGACGAGCAGTACGTC.

V usage is TRBV24-1 and J usage is TRBJ2-7; the D call may be TRBD1 or TRBD2 (5 bases each). The CDR3 contains 12 residues. Trimming cost V 11 bases and J 2 bases, with 12 bases left between them. From germline, CDR1 is KGHDR and CDR2 SFDVKD. The CDR3 loop reads CAMGPRPYEQYV. As DNA, the CDR3 is TGTGCCATGGGACCGCGTCCCTACGAGCAGTACGTC.

V gene TRBV11-3 combines with J gene TRBJ2-2, with D possibly matching TRBD1 (5 bases). The CDR3 is 17 amino acids. Trimming shortened V by 5 bases and J by 0 bases, and 16 bases separated the two germline ends. Germline lookup yields CDR1 SGHNT and CDR2 YENEEA. CDR3 sequence reads: CASSAAGRTPNTGELFF. CDR3 in DNA: TGTGCCAGCAGCGCAGCCGGTCGGACACCGAACACCGGGGAGCTGTTTTTT.

This sequence joins TRBV5-1 and TRBJ2-3; D assignment may be TRBD1 or TRBD2 (5 bases each). Germline V gives CDR1 SGHRS, CDR2 YFSETQ. Trimming took off 4 bases at V and 0 bases at J, with 12 bases between the two ends. The CDR3 sequence is 15 residues long. CDR3 sequence: CASSLGTASTDTQYF. CDR3 bases: TGCGCCAGCAGCCTCGGGACCGCTAGCACAGATACGCAGTATTTT. Filled out from reference TRBV5-1 and TRBJ2-3, the complete variable domain reads KAGVTQTPRYLIKTRGQQVTLSCSPISGHRSVSWYQQTPGQGLQFLFEYFSETQRNKGNFPGRFSGRQFSNSRSEMNVSTLELGDSALYLCASSLGTASTDTQYFGPGTRLTVL.

V and J are TRBV6-5 and TRBJ1-3; TRBD1 is a possible D gene (6 bases). The CDR3 contains 14 residues. CDR1 and CDR2 (germline): MNHEY, SVGAGI. The germline V and J ends were trimmed by 6 bases and 2 bases, with 11 bases remaining between them. The DNA of the CDR3 is TGTGCCAGCAGCACAGGGCTTACTGGAAACACCATATATTTT. Translated: CASSTGLTGNTIYF.

The chain is built from TRBV3-1 (or the pseudogene TRBV3-2) and TRBJ1-1, with unresolved D. Trimming shortened V by 4 bases and J by 6 bases, and 12 bases separated the two germline ends. Germline V gene data show CDR1 as LGHDT and CDR2 as YNNKEL (reference sequence). The CDR3 is 13 amino acids. The CDR3 is CASSPGIPSEAFF. Here the CDR3 DNA reads TGTGCCAGCAGCCCGGGGATCCCGTCTGAAGCTTTCTTT.

Note on this clone: A read error may account for a junction end that differs from germline. The chain employs TRBV13 and TRBJ2-5, with D possibly called TRBD1 or TRBD2 (6 bases each). The CDR3 has 14 amino acids. CDR1 and CDR2 (germline): PRHDT, FYEKMQ (reference sequence). CDR3 region: CASSSRLNRAPGDF. The CDR3 DNA sequence: TGTGCCAGCAGCTCCCGCTTAAACAGGGCCCCGGGGGACTTC.

The chain joins TRBV6-5 to TRBJ1-1; D is perhaps TRBD1 (6 bases). V lost 8 bases and J lost 6, with 16 bases in between. The germline CDR1 and CDR2 sequences are MNHEY and SVGAGI. The CDR3 consists of 13 residues. The CDR3 here is CASGGRPSSEAFF. For the CDR3, the DNA is TGTGCCAGCGGGGGCAGGCCGAGCTCTGAAGCTTTCTTT.

The gene calls are TRBV9 and TRBJ1-5; D possibly corresponds to TRBD1 (5 bases). CDR3 length: 19 amino acids. The germline V gene has CDR1 SGDLS and CDR2 YYNGEE. V lost 0 bases and J lost 1, with 20 bases in between. In DNA, the CDR3 is TGTGCCAGCAGCGTAGAACCGCCAAACGGGACGGAGAGCAATCAGCCCCAGCATTTT. Translated, it gives CASSVEPPNGTESNQPQHF.